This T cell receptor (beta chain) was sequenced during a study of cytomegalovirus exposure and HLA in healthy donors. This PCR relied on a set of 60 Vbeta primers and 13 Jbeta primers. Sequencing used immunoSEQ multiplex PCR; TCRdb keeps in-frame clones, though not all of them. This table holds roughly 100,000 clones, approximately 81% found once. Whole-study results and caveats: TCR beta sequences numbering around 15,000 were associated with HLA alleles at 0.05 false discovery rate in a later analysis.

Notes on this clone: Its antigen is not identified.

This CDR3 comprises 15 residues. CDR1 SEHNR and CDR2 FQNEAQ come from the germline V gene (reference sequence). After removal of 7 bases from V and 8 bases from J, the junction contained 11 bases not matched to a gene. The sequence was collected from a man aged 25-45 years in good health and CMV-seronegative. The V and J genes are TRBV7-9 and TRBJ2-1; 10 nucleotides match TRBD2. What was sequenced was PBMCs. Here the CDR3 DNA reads TGTGCCAGCACCCCGGCAGCGGGGGGGCCAGATGAGCAGTTCTTC. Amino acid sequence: CASTPAAGGPDEQFF.